The 12 T cell receptor beta chains given below trace back to one sample, sequenced in a study of blood T cells in healthy people across ages (dated by TCRdb to between 2014 and 2017). Library preparation employed 5' RACE. Sequencing relied on an Illumina HiSeq 2500. A second PCR of about 7 to 12 cycles was run with a J-beta primer mix and a sample-barcoded 5' primer. TCRdb reworked the public reads: Q25 trimming with fastp, MiXCR clone assembly, productive beta chains retained. Rows matching on CDR3 protein sequence are summarized as one entry with the most common DNA and genes. The sample records 550,000 to 600,000 distinct CDR3 sequences, 47% of which are singletons. Just under 25% of the sample is held by the ten biggest clonotypes. Sequenced: blood. The receptors originated from a man at least 80 years old in good health.

This clonotype was counted many times. V is TRBV6-6 and J is TRBJ2-5, with D unclear. V gave up 2 bases and J gave up 4 bases, with 8 bases separating them. The germline CDR1 and CDR2 sequences are MNHNY and SVGAGI (reference sequence). CDR3 length: 13 amino acids. The CDR3: CASSYTGRETQYF. The CDR3 nucleotides are TGTGCCAGCAGTTACACCGGGCGAGAGACCCAGTACTTC.

This clonotype was counted only a few times. The genes are TRBV20-1 and TRBJ2-4; D tentatively fits TRBD1 or TRBD2 (5 bases each). Germline CDR1 and CDR2: DFQATT and SNEGSKA (reference sequence). Trimming took off 5 bases at V and 0 bases at J, with 11 bases between the two ends. This CDR3 contains 14 residues. The CDR3 is CSAEGPLAKNIQYF. The CDR3 DNA reads TGCAGTGCTGAGGGGCCCCTAGCCAAAAACATTCAGTACTTC.

The genes are TRBV29-1 and TRBJ2-1, with 9 bases fitting TRBD1. CDR3 length: 14 amino acids. J lost 5 bases, V lost 5 bases, and 7 bases had no gene match. Per the germline V gene, CDR1 is SQVTM and CDR2 is ANQGSEA. The CDR3 region has the DNA TGCAGCGTTTCGACAGGGGGGCGTAACAATGAGCAGTTCTTC. Translated: CSVSTGGRNNEQFF.

The chain carries TRBV3-1 and TRBJ1-1; D gene uncertain. This CDR3 is 13 amino acids long. From germline, CDR1 is LGHDT and CDR2 YNNKEL (reference sequence). Deletions cut 1 base from V and 11 bases from J, with 14 bases between. The CDR3 is CASSQVRNQEAFF. The CDR3 nucleotides are TGTGCCAGCAGCCAAGTCAGAAACCAGGAGGCTTTCTTT.

This clonotype was seen repeatedly, ten times or more. The rearrangement joins TRBV7-3 to TRBJ2-1; 7 positions match TRBD2. V trimming: 4 bases; J trimming: 9 bases; junction bases outside the gene matches: 6. Germline values: CDR1 SGHTA, CDR2 FQGTGA. The CDR3 consists of 13 residues. The CDR3 is CASSYGLDGEQFF. CDR3 nucleotide sequence: TGTGCCAGCAGCTACGGACTAGACGGTGAGCAGTTCTTC.

The chain employs TRBV27 and TRBJ2-7; D tentatively reads TRBD1 or TRBD2 (9 bases each). V was pared by 8 bases and J by 4 bases, with 27 bases between. The CDR3 has 17 residues. Germline CDR1 MNHEY, CDR2 SMNVEV (reference sequence). DNA for the CDR3: TGTGCCAGCGCATACAGGGGGCGCGGGGGGGAAAGATACGAGCAGTACTTC. Amino acid sequence: CASAYRGRGGERYEQYF.

This rearrangement joins TRBV12-3 or TRBV12-4 to TRBJ2-1, with D possibly matching TRBD1 (5 bases). The ends were cut back, 3 bases at V and 3 bases at J, with 15 bases in the middle. This CDR3 is 16 amino acids long. The CDR3 sequence is CASSFGAGMSYNEQFF. DNA of the CDR3: TGTGCCAGCAGTTTTGGGGCAGGGATGAGCTACAATGAGCAGTTCTTC.

J is TRBJ1-2 and V is TRBV29-1; 7 nucleotides match TRBD1. This CDR3 has 14 amino acids. The V gene's germline CDR1 is SQVTM and CDR2 ANQGSEA. V shed 4 bases and J 6 bases; nucleotides not matched to a gene: 11. The CDR3 sequence: CSVGQGLDTDGYTF. Here the CDR3 DNA reads TGCAGCGTTGGACAGGGTCTGGACACTGATGGCTACACCTTC.

The chain is built from TRBV7-9 and TRBJ2-1; 7 bases are a match to TRBD1. Trimming took 1 base from V and 9 from J; bases not matched to a gene: 3. The CDR3 is 13 residues long. The germline V gene has CDR1 SEHNR and CDR2 FQNEAQ (reference sequence). CDR3 in amino acids: CASSLDRGSEQFF. The CDR3 coding sequence is TGTGCCAGCAGCTTAGACAGGGGTAGTGAGCAGTTCTTC.

In the case of this clonotype: A read error may be the cause here, since a much bigger clone is one base away. The CDR3 here is CASSYAIWSSDEQYF. CDR3 bases: TGTGCCAGCAGTTACGCGATATGGTCGTCCGACGAGCAGTACTTC. The rearrangement uses TRBV6-6 and TRBJ2-7; D is unclear. Germline CDR1 reads MNHNY; CDR2 reads SVGAGI (reference sequence). Trimming cost V 2 bases and J 5 bases, with 16 bases left between them. The CDR3 has 15 residues.

This clonotype was recorded at least ten times. V usage is TRBV6-5 and J usage is TRBJ1-6, with TRBD1 matching 10 bases. In germline, CDR1 is MNHEY, CDR2 SVGAGI. V was pared by 4 bases and J by 9 bases, with 3 bases of the junction left unmatched. The CDR3 runs to 14 residues. The chain's CDR3 is CASSSDRGLSPLHF. CDR3 DNA: TGTGCCAGCAGTTCCGACAGGGGGCTTTCACCCCTCCACTTT.

This clonotype was detected a few times. The chain recombines TRBV20-1 with TRBJ1-5; a possible D gene is TRBD1 (5 bases). The germline V gene encodes CDR1 DFQATT and CDR2 SNEGSKA (reference sequence). V was pared by 1 base and J by 4 bases, with 17 bases between. The CDR3 is made up of 16 amino acids. The chain's CDR3 is CSARAGLSGSNQPQHF. CDR3 bases: TGCAGTGCTAGAGCTGGTTTGTCAGGGTCGAATCAGCCCCAGCATTTT.